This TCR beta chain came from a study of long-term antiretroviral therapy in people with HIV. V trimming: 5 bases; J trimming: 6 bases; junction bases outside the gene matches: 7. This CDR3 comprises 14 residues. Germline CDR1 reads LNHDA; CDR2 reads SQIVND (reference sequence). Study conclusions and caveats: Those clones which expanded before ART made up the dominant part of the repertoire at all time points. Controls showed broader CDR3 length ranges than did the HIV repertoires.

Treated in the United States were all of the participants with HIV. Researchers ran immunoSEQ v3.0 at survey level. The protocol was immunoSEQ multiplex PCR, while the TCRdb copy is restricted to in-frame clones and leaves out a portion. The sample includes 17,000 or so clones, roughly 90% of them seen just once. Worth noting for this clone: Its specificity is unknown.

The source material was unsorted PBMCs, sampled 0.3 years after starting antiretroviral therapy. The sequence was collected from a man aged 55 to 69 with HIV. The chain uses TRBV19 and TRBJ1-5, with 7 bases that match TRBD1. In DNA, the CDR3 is TGTGCCAGTAGTCCCACAGGGGTTGGTCAGCCCCAGCATTTT. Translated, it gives CASSPTGVGQPQHF.